Presented here are 29 T cell receptor beta chains from one specimen sequenced in a study of blood T cells in healthy people across ages. Using a J-beta primer mix together with a sample-barcoded 5' primer, a second PCR was run for roughly 6 to 12 cycles. TCRdb ran MiXCR on the 5' RACE reads and lists one entry per CDR3 protein. Here the sample spans about 1.5 million distinct CDR3 sequences, roughly 43% being singletons. The sample taken for sequencing was blood. The receptors shown here come from a woman aged 18 to 35 in good health.

This clonotype was seen a handful of times. This chain uses TRBV6-6 with TRBJ2-2; D might be TRBD1 (6 bases). V shed 7 bases and J shed 6 bases, with 15 bases lying between them. Germline lookup yields CDR1 MNHNY and CDR2 SVGAGI (reference sequence). The CDR3 sequence is 14 residues long. This CDR3 is CASKQTGSAGELFF. The CDR3 bases are TGTGCCAGCAAACAGACAGGTTCGGCCGGGGAGCTGTTTTTT.

The J gene is TRBJ1-4, the V gene TRBV11-2; D not certain. The CDR3 length is 12 residues. Per germline, CDR1 SGHAT and CDR2 FQNNGV. V was trimmed by 8 bases and J by 5 bases, leaving 9 bases between them. DNA for the CDR3: TGTGCCAGCGGTTCCGAGAATGAAAAACTGTTTTTT. Protein sequence: CASGSENEKLFF. Full variable domain (rest looked up from reference TRBV11-2 and TRBJ1-4): EAGVAQSPRYKIIEKRQSVAFWCNPISGHATLYWYQQILGQGPKLLIQFQNNGVVDDSQLPKDRFSAERLKGVDSTLKIQPAKLEDSAVYLCASGSENEKLFFGSGTQLSVL.

This chain connects TRBV9 to TRBJ2-4; D unclear. The length of the CDR3 is 14 residues. Germline V gives CDR1 SGDLS, CDR2 YYNGEE. The germline V and J ends were trimmed by 4 bases and 3 bases, with 11 bases remaining between them. This CDR3 reads CASSPVGSKNIQYF. CDR3 sequence (DNA): TGTGCCAGCAGCCCGGTAGGAAGCAAAAACATTCAGTACTTC.

The chain combines TRBV4-3 with TRBJ2-1; D assignment may be TRBD1 or TRBD2 (5 bases each). The DNA end is a closer match to TRBJ2-7, so the J assignment may be wrong. The germline gives CDR1 LGHNA, CDR2 YSLEER. The CDR3 extends over 17 amino acids. The CDR3 DNA is TGCGCCAGCAGCCTTACCCTGAGGGGCTTCTCCTACAATGAGCAGTACTTC. Its protein product is CASSLTLRGFSYNEQYF.

CDR3: CASSLSIQGIYNEQFF. CDR3 in DNA: TGCGCCAGCAGCTTGTCTATACAGGGGATCTACAATGAGCAGTTCTTC. The chain is built from TRBV5-1 and TRBJ2-1; 7 bases fit TRBD1. The CDR3 sequence is 16 residues long. CDR1 and CDR2 (germline): SGHRS, YFSETQ. Losses at the gene ends were 1 base for V and 3 bases for J; bases not matched to a gene: 7.

This clonotype was picked up a small number of times. The chain uses TRBV5-1 and TRBJ2-7; perhaps TRBD2 as D (5 bases). The CDR3 covers 14 residues. Trimming removed 0 bases from V and 4 bases from J, with 11 bases in between. CDR1 and CDR2 (germline): SGHRS, YFSETQ. CDR3 coding DNA: TGCGCCAGCAGCTTGGAAACAAGACTATACGAGCAGTACTTC. Its translation is CASSLETRLYEQYF.

J is TRBJ1-1 and V is TRBV12-5; no reliable D call. Germline-derived CDR1 and CDR2 are LGHNT and FRNRAP. CDR3 length equals 15 residues. V gave up 0 bases and J gave up 0 bases, with 8 bases separating them. CDR3 DNA sequence: TGTGCTAGTGGTTTGGTCGTCAGTTTGAACACTGAAGCTTTCTTT. Translating gives CASGLVVSLNTEAFF.

This clonotype was recorded only once. This sequence joins TRBV29-1 and TRBJ2-5; 7 bases match TRBD1. The DNA end lines up better with TRBJ2-7; the J call may be wrong. CDR1 is SQVTM, CDR2 ANQGSEA, per germline. The CDR3 consists of 13 residues. The CDR3 is CSVEGGQSNEQYF. CDR3 nucleotides: TGCAGCGTTGAAGGGGGACAGTCAAACGAGCAGTACTTC.

The chain has TRBV29-1 and TRBJ2-2; unclear D gene. CDR1 and CDR2 from the germline V gene are SQVTM and ANQGSEA. V lost 4 bases to trimming and J lost 6 bases, with 9 bases between them. The CDR3 consists of 12 residues. This CDR3 is CSVGANAGELFF. The DNA for the CDR3 is TGCAGCGTTGGGGCTAACGCCGGGGAGCTGTTTTTT.

The DNA for the CDR3 is TGTGCCATCAGTGCCCCTATTGGGGAGGAGCAGTACTTC. This codes for CAISAPIGEEQYF. J is TRBJ2-7 and V is TRBV10-3; D might be TRBD2 (5 bases). The CDR3 extends over 13 amino acids. In germline, CDR1 is ENHRY, CDR2 SYGVKD. Trimming removed 4 bases at V and 7 bases at J, with 14 bases between.

This clonotype appeared a few times. The chain employs TRBV20-1 and TRBJ2-1; 11 nucleotides match TRBD2. This CDR3 has 14 amino acids. V lost 5 bases to trimming and J lost 7 bases; unmatched junction nucleotides: 7. Germline V gives CDR1 DFQATT, CDR2 SNEGSKA (reference sequence). The CDR3 sequence: CSAPGLAGMNEQFF. In DNA, the CDR3 is TGCAGTGCTCCCGGACTAGCGGGTATGAATGAGCAGTTCTTC.

This clonotype has just a few counts. The rearrangement uses TRBV6-2 or TRBV6-3 and TRBJ2-3, with 9 positions matching TRBD1. CDR3 length: 16 residues. Germline V lookup: CDR1 MNHEY, CDR2 SVGEGT. Trimming at V came to 3 bases and at J to 2 bases, leaving 6 bases not matched to a gene. The CDR3, as DNA: TGTGCCAGCAGTTATGGGACAGGGTCGATCACAGATACGCAGTATTTT. It yields the protein CASSYGTGSITDTQYF.

This clonotype was seen a handful of times. The chain is built from TRBV6-1 and TRBJ1-2; D is unclear. Germline V gives CDR1 MNHNS, CDR2 SASEGT. This CDR3 is 12 amino acids long. V was pared by 4 bases and J by 5 bases, with 8 bases between. DNA for the CDR3: TGTGCCAGCAGTGTACAAGTATATGGCTACACCTTC. Protein sequence: CASSVQVYGYTF.

In this sample, this clonotype turned up a few times. The chain is built from TRBV20-1 and TRBJ2-3, with 9 bases fitting TRBD1. Losses at the gene ends were 5 bases for V and 5 bases for J; bases not matched to a gene: 8. Germline V gives CDR1 DFQATT, CDR2 SNEGSKA (reference sequence). This CDR3 contains 14 residues. CDR3 bases: TGCAGTGCTTCTCCGGGACAGGGTAAAGATACGCAGTATTTT. Translated, it gives CSASPGQGKDTQYF.

CDR3 nucleotides: TGTGCCAGCAGTCAGCCCTGGGGACCCGGGGAGCTGTTTTTT. Its protein is CASSQPWGPGELFF. The J gene is TRBJ2-2, the V gene TRBV27; either TRBD1 or TRBD2 may supply D (5 bases each). The CDR3 spans 14 residues. Between the trimmed V and J ends, which lost 5 bases and 6 bases, there was a span of 13 bases. The germline V gene encodes CDR1 MNHEY and CDR2 SMNVEV (reference sequence).

There are a few counts of this clonotype. The DNA of the CDR3 is TGCGCCAGCAGCCAAGAAGGAGGAAATTCACCCCTCCACTTT. Protein product: CASSQEGGNSPLHF. This sequence joins TRBV4-1 and TRBJ1-6; D remains unclear. Per the germline V gene, CDR1 is MGHRA and CDR2 is YSYEKL. This CDR3 is built from 14 residues. Trimming removed 0 bases at V and 7 bases at J, with 7 bases between.

This clonotype turned up a few times. The chain is built from TRBV27 and TRBJ1-1; 7 bases line up with TRBD1. Germline trimming cut 5 bases from V and 0 bases from J; bases unmatched to any gene: 6. Germline loops: CDR1 MNHEY, CDR2 SMNVEV (reference sequence). This CDR3 is built from 15 residues. CDR3 sequence (DNA): TGTGCCAGCAGTCCGACGACAGGGATGAACACTGAAGCTTTCTTT. Translated, it gives CASSPTTGMNTEAFF.

This clonotype turned up a few times. The rearrangement joins TRBV12-3 or TRBV12-4 to TRBJ1-1; no firm D call. CDR3 length equals 14 residues. Between the trimmed V and J ends, which lost 2 bases and 0 bases, there was a span of 7 bases. CDR3 protein: CASSLQAMNTEAFF. DNA of the CDR3: TGTGCCAGCAGTTTACAGGCAATGAACACTGAAGCTTTCTTT.

In this sample, this clonotype turned up a few times. This chain connects TRBV21-1 to TRBJ1-5; TRBD1, the table's D call, was not compared with the DNA. TRBV21-1 constitutes a pseudogene. The CDR3 contains 15 residues. The CDR3 spells CASSTSVRGEQPQHF. The CDR3 DNA sequence: TGTGCCAGCAGCACCTCAGTCCGAGGGGAGCAGCCCCAGCATTTT.

The V gene is TRBV7-2, the J gene TRBJ1-2; TRBD1 is a possible D gene (6 bases). The V gene lost 2 bases and the J gene lost 4 bases, with 8 bases spanning the gap. The CDR3 has 13 residues. CDR1 SGHTA and CDR2 FQGNSA come from the germline V gene. DNA for the CDR3: TGTGCCAGCAGCTTAATACAGGGCTATGGCTACACCTTC. This encodes CASSLIQGYGYTF.

The chain links TRBV7-3 to TRBJ2-3, with D possibly matching TRBD2 (5 bases). Trimming removed 3 bases from V and 0 bases from J, with 10 bases in between. Germline V gives CDR1 SGHTA, CDR2 FQGTGA. The length of the CDR3 is 15 residues. This CDR3 reads CASSLSSLSTDTQYF. The CDR3 DNA sequence: TGTGCCAGCAGCTTGTCTAGCCTTAGCACAGATACGCAGTATTTT.

Only a few counts were recorded for this clonotype. The chain combines TRBV6-5 with TRBJ1-6; D possibly corresponds to TRBD1 (6 bases). The CDR3 has 14 amino acids. Trimming left V 2 bases short and J 10 bases short, with 12 bases between. CDR1 and CDR2 from the germline V gene are MNHEY and SVGAGI. The CDR3 sequence: CASSYAQGNSPLHF. CDR3 bases: TGTGCCAGCAGTTACGCACAGGGTAACTCACCCCTCCACTTT.

This clonotype was picked up a small number of times. The gene calls are TRBV6-1 and TRBJ1-5; possible D gene TRBD1, 5 bases. This CDR3 is built from 15 residues. Germline V CDR1 and CDR2: MNHNS, SASEGT. The V gene lost 5 bases and the J gene lost 3 bases, with 14 bases spanning the gap. The CDR3 nucleotides read TGTGCCAGCAGTCCGGACCTAGGGGCCAATCAGCCCCAGCATTTT. It translates to CASSPDLGANQPQHF.

V usage is TRBV6-1 and J usage is TRBJ1-5; D may be TRBD1 (6 bases). The germline V and J ends were trimmed by 0 bases and 0 bases, with 15 bases remaining between them. The CDR3 covers 18 residues. Per germline, CDR1 MNHNS and CDR2 SASEGT. The CDR3 loop reads CASSEAWGTPYSNQPQHF. The DNA for the CDR3 is TGTGCCAGCAGTGAAGCTTGGGGGACACCTTATAGCAATCAGCCCCAGCATTTT.

This clonotype showed up just a few times. The chain has TRBV7-9 and TRBJ1-6, with 8 bases that match TRBD1. Trimming removed 4 bases from V and 11 bases from J; junction bases left unmatched: 7. The CDR3 is made up of 14 amino acids. From germline, CDR1 is SEHNR and CDR2 FQNEAQ (reference sequence). The CDR3 region is CASSSGTGNPPLHF. CDR3 bases: TGTGCCAGCAGCTCCGGGACAGGCAATCCACCCCTCCACTTT.

The rearrangement links TRBV7-2 to TRBJ2-3; D remains ambiguous. V dropped 2 bases and J dropped 11 bases, with 14 bases sitting between them. The germline gives CDR1 SGHTA, CDR2 FQGNSA. The CDR3 contains 13 residues. The CDR3 DNA reads TGTGCCAGCAGCTTAAGAACGGCGGAGAAGCAGTATTTT. This translates into CASSLRTAEKQYF.

In this sample, this clonotype turned up a few times. This chain links TRBV29-1 with TRBJ1-1; D ambiguous. The length of the CDR3 is 14 residues. Germline V gives CDR1 SQVTM, CDR2 ANQGSEA. Trimming shortened V by 1 base and J by 1 base, and 10 bases separated the two germline ends. The CDR3 DNA reads as TGCAGCGTTGAAGCACGAATCTCGAACACTGAAGCTTTCTTT. This gives the protein CSVEARISNTEAFF.

This sequence joins TRBV4-3 and TRBJ2-4; unclear D gene. V was shortened by 0 bases and J by 6 bases, with 15 bases between the two germline ends. The germline gives CDR1 LGHNA, CDR2 YSLEER. The CDR3 is made up of 16 amino acids. In DNA, the CDR3 is TGCGCCAGCAGCCAAGATCCCCAGGCCCCTGGAAACATTCAGTACTTC. It translates to CASSQDPQAPGNIQYF.

This clonotype was seen a few times. The CDR3 region has the DNA TGTGCCAGCAGCTTAGATCGGGCGGGGACCTACGAGCAGTACTTC. Its protein is CASSLDRAGTYEQYF. The rearrangement uses TRBV7-2 and TRBJ2-7, with D possibly being TRBD2 (6 bases). V was cut by 1 base and J by 2 bases, with 12 bases left in between. CDR1 SGHTA and CDR2 FQGNSA come from the germline V gene. This CDR3 has 15 residues.